The clone carrying this T cell receptor (beta chain) appeared a few times. The data were produced by immunoSEQ multiplex PCR, yet TCRdb's version contains in-frame clones alone and is incomplete. The sample yields approximately 150,000 clones, 84% seen once. This sample is drawn from a study of blood T cell repertoires in COVID-19. The overall study: The cDNA or gDNA used as material had been derived from T cells, B-cell-depleted T cells, or PBMCs.

The ends lost 3 bases at V and 5 bases at J; junction bases unmatched: 16. Germline lookup yields CDR1 LNHDA and CDR2 SQIVND (reference sequence). The CDR3 length is 17 residues. The source material was PBMCs or T cells enriched from blood (not recorded which). The chain combines TRBV19 with TRBJ2-7, with 7 bases lining up with TRBD1. The source is a man aged 45-60 years who had recovered from COVID-19. This CDR3 is CASSIDPPTGTHHEQYF. CDR3 bases: TGTGCCAGTAGTATCGACCCGCCGACAGGGACCCACCACGAGCAGTACTTC.